A single sample gave rise to the 4 T cell receptor beta chains below, sequenced in a study of blood T cell repertoires in COVID-19. Assay: immunoSEQ multiplex PCR; the TCRdb copy retains only in-frame clones and omits some. The repertoire includes around 240,000 clones, around 90% of them detected once, and 0.85% to 0.9% sits in the top ten. The sample consisted of PBMCs or T cells enriched from blood (not recorded which). The receptors originated from a man aged 50-59 years who had been exposed to COVID-19.

The rearrangement uses TRBV18 and TRBJ2-2; TRBD1 matches at 8 bases. Germline V gene lookup returns CDR1 KGHSH and CDR2 LQKENI. The CDR3 contains 16 residues. V lost 1 base to trimming and J lost 6 bases; unmatched junction nucleotides: 7. The CDR3 here is CASSPRLTGASGELFF. The CDR3 DNA follows: TGTGCCAGCTCACCACGATTGACAGGGGCGTCCGGGGAGCTGTTTTTT.

This sequence joins TRBV7-2 and TRBJ2-7, with TRBD1 matching over 9 bases. The V segment lost 0 bases and the J segment 3 bases; nucleotides outside the gene matches: 9. CDR1 and CDR2 (germline): SGHTA, FQGNSA. This CDR3 contains 17 residues. The CDR3 protein is CASSLAGGTGLIYEQYF. In DNA form, the CDR3 reads TGTGCCAGCAGCTTAGCGGGGGGGACAGGGTTGATCTACGAGCAGTACTTC.

This chain connects TRBV5-1 to TRBJ2-5; D not resolved. V gave up 1 base and J gave up 2 bases, with 12 bases separating them. CDR3 length: 15 amino acids. Germline V gives CDR1 SGHRS, CDR2 YFSETQ. The CDR3 loop is CASSLFSGQQETQYF. The CDR3 region has the DNA TGCGCCAGCAGCTTGTTTTCAGGTCAACAAGAGACCCAGTACTTC.

The chain employs TRBV9 and TRBJ2-5; TRBD2 aligns across 12 bases. V was clipped by 1 base and J by 4 bases; unmatched bases: 8. Germline V gene data show CDR1 as SGDLS and CDR2 as YYNGEE. There are 17 residues in the CDR3. CDR3 bases: TGTGCCAGCAGCGTAAGGGCTAGCGGGGGGGCCGGAGAGACCCAGTACTTC. This gives the protein CASSVRASGGAGETQYF.